This paragraph reports one T cell receptor (beta chain). This sample is drawn from a study of beta chain features in type 1 diabetes. Turning to the study itself: All samples together contributed 90 million to 110 million sorted cells for examination.

What was sequenced were expressed TCRB transcripts, since all of the isolated RNA had been reverse transcribed. The table came from immunoSEQ multiplex PCR; TCRdb's copy has only in-frame clones and leaves some out. The table lists 150,000 to 180,000 clones, 11% of them singletons, with approximately 2% in the top ten. The ends were cut back, 3 bases at V and 6 bases at J, with 17 bases in the middle. The CDR3 length is 15 residues. Germline V gene sequence: CDR1 SGHTA, CDR2 FQGNSA. V is TRBV7-2 and J is TRBJ2-5, with D perhaps matching TRBD1 or TRBD2 (6 bases each). This clonotype was sampled from a man younger than 35 in good health. Sample: central memory CD4+ T cells from blood. CDR3 bases: TGTGCCAGCAGCTTCAGGCTAGGGGGGCGCAAGACCCAGTACTTC. As protein: CASSFRLGGRKTQYF.